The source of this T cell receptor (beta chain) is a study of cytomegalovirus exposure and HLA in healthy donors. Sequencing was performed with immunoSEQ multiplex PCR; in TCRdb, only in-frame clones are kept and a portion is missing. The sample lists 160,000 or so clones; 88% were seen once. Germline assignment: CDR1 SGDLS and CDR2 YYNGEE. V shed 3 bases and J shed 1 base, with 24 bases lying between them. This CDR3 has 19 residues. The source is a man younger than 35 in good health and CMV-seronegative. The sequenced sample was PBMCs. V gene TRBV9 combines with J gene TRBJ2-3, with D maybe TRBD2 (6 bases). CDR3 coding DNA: TGTGCCAGCAGCGCGCGCCAAACGGGAGCAGTATCTGGCACAGATACGCAGTATTTT. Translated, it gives CASSARQTGAVSGTDTQYF.